These 8 T cell receptor beta chains were sequenced from one sample in a study of T cell responses to AZD1222 COVID-19 vaccine. Clones were read by immunoSEQ multiplex PCR, and TCRdb kept only the in-frame ones, dropping some. The sample holds about 120,000 clones, approximately 92% seen once. Material: peripheral blood, obtained on day 0 of AZD1222 vaccination. Every receptor here comes from an adult in good health.

The gene calls are TRBV5-1 and TRBJ2-1; TRBD1 or TRBD2 may be the D gene (5 bases each). The CDR3 length is 15 residues. Trimming shortened V by 5 bases and J by 4 bases, and 16 bases separated the two germline ends. Germline-derived CDR1 and CDR2 are SGHRS and YFSETQ. CDR3 loop: CASSSPGRSYNEQFF. The CDR3 DNA sequence: TGCGCCAGCAGTTCCCCGGGACGGTCATACAATGAGCAGTTCTTC.

The chain has TRBV2 and TRBJ2-3; 8 bases map to TRBD2. Germline trimming cut 7 bases from V and 12 bases from J; bases unmatched to any gene: 9. Germline assignment: CDR1 SNHLY and CDR2 FYNNEI. The CDR3 has 12 amino acids. The CDR3 region has the DNA TGTGCCAGCACCTCGGGAGGGGGGACACAGTATTTT. It specifies CASTSGGGTQYF.

V gene TRBV2 combines with J gene TRBJ2-1, with 8 bases identical to TRBD2. V lost 4 bases, J lost 2 bases, and 7 bases stayed unmatched. This CDR3 is built from 16 residues. The germline V gene encodes CDR1 SNHLY and CDR2 FYNNEI. The DNA for the CDR3 is TGTGCCAGCAGTGTTGGGGCGGGGGGCCCCTACAATGAGCAGTTCTTC. Protein product: CASSVGAGGPYNEQFF. The entire variable domain, with the rest obtained from reference TRBV2 and TRBJ2-1, is as follows: EPEVTQTPSHQVTQMGQEVILRCVPISNHLYFYWYRQILGQKVEFLVSFYNNEISEKSEIFDDQFSVERPDGSNFTLKIRSTKLEDSAMYFCASSVGAGGPYNEQFFGPGTRLTVL.

The rearrangement joins TRBV6-5 to TRBJ1-2, with TRBD1 matching over 8 bases. The germline V gene has CDR1 MNHEY and CDR2 SVGAGI. The junction had 8 bases not matched to a gene; V was cut back by 5 bases and J by 9 bases. The CDR3 extends over 13 amino acids. The CDR3 DNA reads as TGTGCCAGCAGTCCGACAGGGGAAAGGAGCTACACCTTC. This codes for CASSPTGERSYTF.

V is TRBV28 and J is TRBJ2-4; D is possibly TRBD2 (6 bases). V was pared by 10 bases and J by 6 bases, with 19 bases between. Germline CDR1 and CDR2: MDHEN and SYDVKM. CDR3 length: 14 residues. CDR3 coding DNA: TGTGCCACCCGGGAGCAACGCGGTGGAAACATTCAGTACTTC. Amino acids: CATREQRGGNIQYF.

The chain employs TRBV7-8 and TRBJ1-5; the D is unclear. CDR1 is SGHVS and CDR2 is FQNEAQ in the germline V gene. The germline V and J ends were trimmed by 1 base and 4 bases, with 11 bases remaining between them. The CDR3 extends over 15 amino acids. The CDR3 coding sequence is TGTGCCAGCAGCTTAGAGGCGGGAAAGAATCAGCCCCAGCATTTT. Encoded protein: CASSLEAGKNQPQHF.

This clone was recorded once. The chain has TRBV5-1 and TRBJ1-3; D may be TRBD1 (6 bases). Germline V lookup: CDR1 SGHRS, CDR2 YFSETQ. Trimming removed 5 bases from V and 3 bases from J, with 12 bases in between. The CDR3 has 14 residues. The CDR3 here is CASSSQGFGNTIYF. Written as DNA, the CDR3 is TGCGCCAGCAGTTCCCAGGGGTTTGGAAACACCATATATTTT.

For the CDR3, the DNA is TGTGCCAGCACCCGCGCTGGGGGAATGCACGAGCAGTACTTC. This encodes CASTRAGGMHEQYF. The chain is built from TRBV27 and TRBJ2-7; D is possibly TRBD1 or TRBD2 (5 bases each). The CDR3 has 14 residues. Trimming took 7 bases from V and 5 from J, leaving 18 bases between them. From germline, CDR1 is MNHEY and CDR2 SMNVEV (reference sequence).